The text below deals with one T cell receptor (beta chain). In the original processing: Amplification from reference gene primers served as the basis for estimated nucleated cell counts. Profiled with immunoSEQ multiplex PCR; TCRdb holds only in-frame clones, not every one. The V and J calls and clone size are taken from that table; D and trimming were inferred from the DNA. This table holds 200,000 to 250,000 clones, over 60% found once. The sample is drawn from a study of blood T cell repertoires in COVID-19. Study overall: From the United States, Italy and Spain came samples of acute and convalescent COVID-19. The cDNA or gDNA used as material had been derived from T cells, B-cell-depleted T cells, or PBMCs.

V lost 2 bases, J lost 3 bases, and 11 bases lay in between. Germline loops: CDR1 MDHEN, CDR2 SYDVKM. The CDR3 has 14 residues. This chain links TRBV28 with TRBJ2-7; D perhaps matches TRBD2 (5 bases). This TCR came from a woman in her 70s with acute or convalescent COVID-19. Sequenced material: peripheral blood. This CDR3 is CASSLVERIYEQYF. The CDR3 region has the DNA TGTGCCAGCAGTTTAGTCGAGCGGATCTACGAGCAGTACTTC.